This T cell receptor beta chain was captured in a study of response to subunit inactivated influenza vaccine. With regard to this clonotype: One end of the junction is discordant with germline, which a read error may explain.

TCRdb re-analysed the RT-PCR reads in MiXCR, keeping a single row per CDR3 protein. The repertoire holds 490,000 or so distinct CDR3 sequences, 7.5% to 8.5% seen once, with roughly 13% in the top ten. This CDR3 comprises 17 residues. Germline-derived CDR1 and CDR2 are LGHNA and YSLEER. The specimen was PBMCs from blood, collected about 23 months after vaccination. This TCR derives from a man between 50 and 75 years old who received an inactivated influenza vaccine. This chain joins TRBV4-3 and TRBJ2-1, with 10 bases lining up with TRBD2. The CDR3 reads CVSSPVRASGGLNEQFF. The CDR3 DNA reads as TGCGTCAGCAGCCCCGTTAGGGCTAGCGGGGGTCTCAATGAGCAGTTCTTC.